This passage covers 7 T cell receptor beta chains from one sample sequenced in a study of T-cell reconstitution after alpha-beta-depleted transplantation in children. This sample's TCRbeta library carried unique molecular identifier barcodes. TCRdb itself ran the PCR reads through MiXCR, one entry per CDR3 protein. Of fewer than 550,000 distinct CDR3 sequences listed, around 10% are singletons. Sequencing was performed on PBMCs, mostly from graft donor cells, taken 180 days after TCRalphabeta/CD19-depleted stem cell transplant. The receptors were sampled from a female patient aged 2-10 years who had a stem cell transplant for aplastic anemia, so the T cells may come from the graft donor.

This clonotype was observed a handful of times. The chain carries TRBV6-5 and TRBJ1-2; 12 nucleotides agree with TRBD1. This CDR3 is 12 amino acids long. Germline V gene data show CDR1 as MNHEY and CDR2 as SVGAGI. The J segment lost 12 bases and the V segment lost 6 bases, leaving 5 bases of the junction unmatched. CDR3 DNA: TGTGCCAGCAGCCGGGACAGGGGGCGACACACCTTC. It translates to CASSRDRGRHTF.

There are many counts of this clonotype. This chain links TRBV28 with TRBJ2-5, with D hard to call. V shed 6 bases and J shed 1 base, with 15 bases lying between them. The CDR3 extends over 15 amino acids. Germline CDR1 MDHEN, CDR2 SYDVKM. The CDR3 protein is CASSGVRSFQETQYF. The CDR3 region has the DNA TGTGCCAGCAGCGGAGTCCGGAGCTTCCAAGAGACCCAGTACTTC.

This clonotype has ten or more counts. CDR3 loop: CASSLNGRAGNTIYF. DNA of the CDR3: TGTGCCAGCAGCTTAAACGGGAGGGCTGGAAACACCATATATTTT. The V call is TRBV7-3, the J call TRBJ1-3; no clear D. V was shortened by 1 base and J by 2 bases, with 9 bases between the two germline ends. Germline V gene data show CDR1 as SGHTA and CDR2 as FQGTGA. This CDR3 spans 15 amino acids.

The CDR3 nucleotides read TGTGCCAGCAGCCCACGGTCGGCTACGGTCTATGGCTACACCTTC. Its protein product is CASSPRSATVYGYTF. The rearrangement uses TRBV11-3 and TRBJ1-2; D gene uncertain. This CDR3 spans 15 amino acids. Germline V gives CDR1 SGHNT, CDR2 YENEEA. Trimming removed 5 bases from V and 4 bases from J, with 17 bases in between.

J is TRBJ2-7 and V is TRBV12-3 or TRBV12-4, with D tentatively TRBD1 or TRBD2 (5 bases each). V was pared by 3 bases and J by 6 bases, with 12 bases between. The length of the CDR3 is 13 residues. Here the CDR3 reads CASSLEVGREQYV. The CDR3 nucleotides read TGTGCCAGCAGTTTGGAGGTGGGGCGCGAGCAGTACGTC.

This clonotype showed up just once. This may stem from a read error, because a much larger clone lies one nucleotide away. This chain uses TRBV5-1 with TRBJ2-3; 8 bases agree with TRBD2. The CDR3 is 17 residues long. Germline lookup yields CDR1 SGHRS and CDR2 YFSETQ. The chain's CDR3 is CASSFGLAPLATDAQYF. The CDR3 DNA follows: TGCGCCAGCAGCTTCGGACTAGCCCCACTTGCCACAGATGCGCAGTATTTT.

This clonotype has only a few counts. The chain combines TRBV11-2 with TRBJ2-7; D is tentatively TRBD1 or TRBD2 (6 bases each). The germline V gene has CDR1 SGHAT and CDR2 FQNNGV. The CDR3 runs to 14 residues. Trimming stripped 7 bases from V and 3 bases from J, with 16 bases between. This chain's CDR3 is CASTPRGEFYEQYF. Here the CDR3 DNA reads TGTGCCAGCACCCCAAGGGGGGAATTCTACGAGCAGTACTTC.